The rows below give T cell receptor beta chains drawn from one sample of a study of immune cell composition in non-small cell lung cancer. The protocol was immunoSEQ multiplex PCR, while the TCRdb copy is restricted to in-frame clones and leaves out a portion. Of 3,200 or so clones listed, 80% to 85% were seen once; the top ten hold roughly 9.9%. Sample: non-adjacent lung tissue. The receptors originated from a human donor with non-small cell lung cancer. CDR3s include the opening cysteine and the closing phenylalanine or tryptophan. Each record gives: V gene, D gene, J gene, clone size, CDR3 DNA, CDR3 protein. D genes are given only for firm matches. Some rows have no size entry. The others give once, few or many, or a class for an expanded clone.

>TRBV11-2|TRBD2|TRBJ2-1|NA
TGTGCCAGCAGCCCGGGGACTAGCGGGAGGTCCATCTACAATGAGCAGTTCTTC
CASSPGTSGRSIYNEQFF
>TRBV27|TRBD2|TRBJ2-1|NA
TGTGCCAGCAGTTTTTCAGTCGGGACTAGCGGGGACAATCGGCAGTTCTTC
CASSFSVGTSGDNRQFF
>TRBV29-1|NA|TRBJ2-7|few
TGCAGCGTTGAGTCCCCTAGCAGTGCCTACGAGCAGTACTTC
CSVESPSSAYEQYF
>TRBV11-2|NA|TRBJ2-7|NA
TGTGCCAGCAGCTTAGAAATAGCGGTGGCCTACGAGCAGTACTTC
CASSLEIAVAYEQYF
>TRBV28|TRBD2|TRBJ2-2|once
TGTGCCAGCACCGTGAGCGGGACGGGCGGGGAGCTGTTTTTT
CASTVSGTGGELFF
>TRBV2|TRBD1|TRBJ1-2|few
TGTGCCAGCAGTGAAGCGGCAGGGGGTGGCGGCTACACCTTC
CASSEAAGGGGYTF
>TRBV14|TRBD1|TRBJ2-1|once
TGTGCCAGCAGCCAAATCTGGACAGGGCGAAATGAGCAGTTCTTC
CASSQIWTGRNEQFF
>TRBV7-6|NA|TRBJ2-5|NA
TGTGCCAGCAGCTTAGGGGGTGGAGGGAGCGGGGAGACCCAGTACTTC
CASSLGGGGSGETQYF
>TRBV19|NA|TRBJ2-3|NA
TGTGCCAGTAGTCCTCTAGCCAGCACAGATACGCAGTATTTT
CASSPLASTDTQYF
>TRBV11-3|TRBD2|TRBJ2-1|once
TGTGCCAGCAGCTTAGGGGCGAGCGGGAGGACCCAGGAGCAGTTCTTC
CASSLGASGRTQEQFF
>TRBV30|TRBD2|TRBJ2-7|NA
TGTGCCTGGACAAAGCGGGGGAGGTACGAGCAGTACTTC
CAWTKRGRYEQYF
>TRBV4-1|NA|TRBJ2-7|few
TGCGCCAGCAGCCAAGCCTCTGACCCAGGCTACGAGCAGTACTTC
CASSQASDPGYEQYF
>TRBV5-6|NA|TRBJ2-1|NA
TGTGCCAGCAGCTTGCGGGGTTGGCAGTTCTTC
CASSLRGWQFF
>TRBV11-3|NA|TRBJ1-1|NA
TGTGCCAGCAGCGCCATTATGTCATTGGGGATGAACACTGAAGCTTTCTTT
CASSAIMSLGMNTEAFF
>TRBV7-9|NA|TRBJ1-5|NA
TGTGCCAGCAGCTTAGGAGGGTACAATCAGCCCCAGCATTTT
CASSLGGYNQPQHF
>TRBV18|TRBD2|TRBJ2-1|NA
TGTGCCAGCTCACCGGGGACTAGCGTCGATGAGCAGTTCTTC
CASSPGTSVDEQFF
>TRBV4-1|TRBD2|TRBJ2-7|NA
TGCGCCAGCAGCCCGGGACTAGGGTACGAGCAGTACTTC
CASSPGLGYEQYF
>TRBV7-9|TRBD2|TRBJ2-1|NA
TGTGCCAGCAGCAGGTCCGGGACTAGCGGTTACAATGAGCAGTTCTTC
CASSRSGTSGYNEQFF
>TRBV30|TRBD1|TRBJ2-1|NA
TGTGCCTGGAGTCCCGGGACAGGATATTGGAATGAGCAGTTCTTC
CAWSPGTGYWNEQFF
>TRBV4-1|NA|TRBJ1-3|NA
TGCGCCAGCAGCCAAGGACGTAGCACAATGGGAAACACCATATATTTT
CASSQGRSTMGNTIYF
>TRBV6-5|NA|TRBJ1-3|NA
TGTGCCAGCAGTTACCTTGGGTTAGGGGGAAACACCATATATTTT
CASSYLGLGGNTIYF
>TRBV4-2|NA|TRBJ2-2|NA
TGTGCCAGCAGCCAAGAGGCGGGACCCGGTCGAATTGGGGAGCTGTTTTTT
CASSQEAGPGRIGELFF
>TRBV6-5|TRBD2|TRBJ2-1|NA
TGTGCCAGCAGGCCTCGACTAGCCGCTGAGCAGTTCTTC
CASRPRLAAEQFF
>TRBV30|NA|TRBJ1-4|NA
TGTGCCTGGAGCCCCCACGGGGGGGTAAATGAAAAACTGTTTTTT
CAWSPHGGVNEKLFF
>TRBV7-2|NA|TRBJ1-5|once
TGTGCCAGCAGCACGGACGGGTATAGCAATCAGCCCCAGCATTTT
CASSTDGYSNQPQHF
>TRBV2|TRBD2|TRBJ2-5|NA
TGTGCCAGCAGTATGACTAGCGGGAGTGGAGAGACCCAGTACTTC
CASSMTSGSGETQYF
>TRBV5-5|NA|TRBJ2-7|few
TGTGCCAGCAGCTTGGAGGGTTTAGGCTACGAGCAGTACTTC
CASSLEGLGYEQYF
>TRBV28|TRBD2|TRBJ2-3|NA
TGTGCCAGCAGGCCGACTAGCGGGGGGCTGGGTACGCAGTATTTT
CASRPTSGGLGTQYF
>TRBV9|NA|TRBJ2-5|NA
TGTGCCAGCAGCGTAGGAGTGGCTGGGGAGACCCAGTACTTC
CASSVGVAGETQYF
>TRBV10-2|TRBD2|TRBJ2-2|NA
TGCGCCAGCAGTCGTACCCCTAGCGGGAGGAACGGGGGGGAGCTGTTTTTT
CASSRTPSGRNGGELFF
>TRBV10-3|TRBD1|TRBJ2-1|NA
TGTGCCATCAGTGGGGGACAGGGGGTAGGGGGGCAGTTCTTC
CAISGGQGVGGQFF
>TRBV23-1|NA|TRBJ2-7|NA
TGCGCCAGCAGCCAAGGGGTTTACGAGCAGTACTTC
CASSQGVYEQYF
>TRBV6-1|NA|TRBJ2-7|NA
TGTGCCAGCAGTGGTTCACACGGACAGTCCTACGAGCAGTACTTC
CASSGSHGQSYEQYF
>TRBV11-2|TRBD1|TRBJ2-3|NA
TGTGCCAGCAGCTTAGAACAGGGGGCGATGTATACGCAGTATTTT
CASSLEQGAMYTQYF
>TRBV7-9|TRBD2|TRBJ2-1|NA
TGTGCCAGCAGCTCCACGGGGGGTGGGCCTAGCGGAAACAATGAGCAGTTCTTC
CASSSTGGGPSGNNEQFF
>TRBV30|TRBD2|TRBJ2-7|NA
TGTGCCTGGAGCTCACCGGGACTAGCGGGAGGGTTCTCCTACGAGCAGTACTTC
CAWSSPGLAGGFSYEQYF
>TRBV6-4|TRBD2|TRBJ2-7|few
TGTGCCAGCAGCGGCGGGGCGGGAGATGTGACCTACGAGCAGTACTTC
CASSGGAGDVTYEQYF
>TRBV7-9|NA|TRBJ1-1|NA
TGTGCCAGCAGCTTAGCAGGGGTAAGGGCTGAAGCTTTCTTT
CASSLAGVRAEAFF
>TRBV6-5|NA|TRBJ2-7|NA
TGTGCCAGCAGTTACTCCGGGACCACCTACGAGCAGTACTTC
CASSYSGTTYEQYF
>TRBV7-3|NA|TRBJ2-1|NA
TGTGCCAGCAGTAGTCCGACTGGCTCCTACAATGAGCAGTTCTTC
CASSSPTGSYNEQFF
>TRBV6-4|TRBD1|TRBJ1-2|NA
TGTGCCAGCAGTGCCTTCGGACAGGGGGGTTTTTGGAGCTACACCTTC
CASSAFGQGGFWSYTF
>TRBV5-1|TRBD1|TRBJ2-7|NA
TGCGCCAGCAGCTTAACAGGGGCCTACGAGCAGTACTTC
CASSLTGAYEQYF
>TRBV4-1|NA|TRBJ2-3|NA
TGCGCCAGCAGCCAGGTCCCAGGGACCGGCACAGATACGCAGTATTTT
CASSQVPGTGTDTQYF
>TRBV4-3|NA|TRBJ2-6|once
TGCGCCAGCAGCCAAGATTTAGGACGCCAGGGCTCTGGGGCCAACGTCCTGACTTTC
CASSQDLGRQGSGANVLTF
>TRBV11-1|NA|TRBJ2-1|NA
TGTGCCAGCAGCTTAGCGGAGGACAATGAGCAGTTCTTC
CASSLAEDNEQFF
>TRBV19|TRBD2|TRBJ2-5|NA
TGTGCCAGTAGTATGCCCGGAGCGGGAGATGGAGAGACCCAGTACTTC
CASSMPGAGDGETQYF
>TRBV5-6|NA|TRBJ1-6|NA
TGTGCCAGCAGCGGAACGACAGTGAGCTCCTATAATTCACCCCTCCACTTT
CASSGTTVSSYNSPLHF
>TRBV30|NA|TRBJ2-3|NA
TGTGCCTGGAGTCGTGTGGGGAGCACAGATACGCAGTATTTT
CAWSRVGSTDTQYF
>TRBV11-2|NA|TRBJ1-5|NA
TGTGCCAGCAGCTTATATCGCCCGTTGAGTCATTTT
CASSLYRPLSHF
>TRBV4-3|NA|TRBJ1-3|NA
TGCGCCAGCAGCCAAGGAGGGCCCGCTGGAAACACCATATATTTT
CASSQGGPAGNTIYF
>TRBV7-2|NA|TRBJ1-4|NA
TGTGCCAGCAGCATTACAGGGATTGCTAATGAAAAACTGTTTTTT
CASSITGIANEKLFF